Following are 5 T cell receptor beta chains from one sample sequenced in a study of T cells in Graves' hyperthyroidism and ophthalmopathy. The TCR beta CDR3 regions underwent amplification using RNA transcripts as the source. The HTBI primer set was used in a first-round RT-PCR of the TCR CDR3. Using its own MiXCR run on the multiplex PCR reads, TCRdb lists one record per CDR3 protein. Among some 700,000 distinct CDR3 sequences listed, 17% were seen once. Material for sequencing was blood. The receptor source for this set is a man aged 45-60 years with Graves' hyperthyroidism.

In this sample, this clonotype turned up many times. The chain uses TRBV29-1 and TRBJ2-1; perhaps D is TRBD1 or TRBD2 (6 bases each). V shed 3 bases and J shed 3 bases, with 9 bases lying between them. The CDR3 is 13 residues long. The germline CDR1 and CDR2 sequences are SQVTM and ANQGSEA. This CDR3 is CSVDRGDYNEQFF. The CDR3 DNA reads as TGCAGCGTTGATAGGGGGGACTACAATGAGCAGTTCTTC.

The CDR3 protein is CASSVTIETNYGYTF. The CDR3 bases are TGTGCCAGTAGTGTAACTATCGAAACTAACTATGGCTACACCTTC. The gene calls are TRBV19 and TRBJ1-2; D remains ambiguous. The CDR3 contains 15 residues. Germline assignment: CDR1 LNHDA and CDR2 SQIVND (reference sequence). V gave up 5 bases and J gave up 0 bases, with 13 bases separating them. The full variable domain, in which reference TRBV19 and TRBJ1-2 provide the parts outside the CDR3, is DGGITQSPKYLFRKEGQNVTLSCEQNLNHDAMYWYRQDPGQGLRLIYYSQIVNDFQKGDIAEGYSVSREKKESFPLTVTSAQKNPTAFYLCASSVTIETNYGYTFGSGTRLTVV.

The rearrangement links TRBV19 to TRBJ1-1, with 8 bases aligning to TRBD1. Germline loops: CDR1 LNHDA, CDR2 SQIVND (reference sequence). This CDR3 is built from 16 residues. V shed 4 bases, J shed 0 bases, and the junction held 7 bases outside the gene matches. CDR3 nucleotides: TGTGCCAGTAGTAAAGACAGGGGACCTCTGAACACTGAAGCTTTCTTT. Protein: CASSKDRGPLNTEAFF.

This clonotype occurred many times. V and J are TRBV19 and TRBJ1-5, with 7 positions matching TRBD1. Trimming removed 4 bases from V and 3 bases from J; junction bases left unmatched: 6. There are 15 residues in the CDR3. The germline V gene has CDR1 LNHDA and CDR2 SQIVND (reference sequence). The CDR3 coding sequence is TGTGCCAGTAGTACCCAGACAGGGCCCAATCAGCCCCAGCATTTT. Its translation: CASSTQTGPNQPQHF.

The sample holds many counts of this clonotype. The genes are TRBV28 and TRBJ2-5, with D perhaps TRBD1 (5 bases). CDR1 and CDR2 from the germline V gene are MDHEN and SYDVKM. Trimming shortened V by 3 bases and J by 2 bases, and 22 bases separated the two germline ends. The CDR3 consists of 18 residues. The chain's CDR3 is CASSFSGWGSEMQETQYF. As DNA, the CDR3 is TGTGCCAGCAGTTTCTCCGGCTGGGGCTCCGAAATGCAAGAGACCCAGTACTTC.